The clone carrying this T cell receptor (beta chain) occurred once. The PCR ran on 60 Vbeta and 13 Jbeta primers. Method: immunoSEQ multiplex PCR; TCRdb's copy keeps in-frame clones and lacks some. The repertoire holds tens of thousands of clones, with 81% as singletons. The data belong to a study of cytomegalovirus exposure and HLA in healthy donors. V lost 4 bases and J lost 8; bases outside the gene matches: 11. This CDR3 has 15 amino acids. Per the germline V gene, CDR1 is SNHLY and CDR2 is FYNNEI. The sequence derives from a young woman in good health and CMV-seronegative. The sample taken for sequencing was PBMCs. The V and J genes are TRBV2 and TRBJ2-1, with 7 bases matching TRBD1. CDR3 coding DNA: TGTGCCAGCAGTGCGAGGGGGCTGGGGAACGATGAGCAGTTCTTC. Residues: CASSARGLGNDEQFF.